This note documents a single TCR beta chain sequence. This entry comes from a study of human T cells and chemical hapten exposure. TCRdb called the RACE reads again in MiXCR, with one record for every CDR3 protein. The sample carries about 54,000 distinct CDR3 sequences, over 9.5% recorded once. Stated time point: patch test 2, 6 weeks after DPC sensitization. Treatment of the sample: therapeutic diphenylcyclopropenone sensitization with weekly scalp DPC. Germline CDR1 is ENHRY and CDR2 is SYGVKD. CDR3 length: 16 residues. V gave up 10 bases and J gave up 4 bases; unmatched junction bases: 14. The sample consisted of whole blood, taken in connection with sensitization to the hapten diphenylcyclopropenone (DPC). The chain employs TRBV10-3 and TRBJ2-3, with 10 positions matching TRBD2. This sequence was found in a woman between 50 and 59 years old with alopecia areata. Some clones in this sample may be carry-over from other donors' samples. CDR3 protein: CASRIAASGRSDTQYF. CDR3 nucleotides: TGTGCCAGCCGGATCGCAGCTAGCGGGAGATCAGATACGCAGTATTTT.